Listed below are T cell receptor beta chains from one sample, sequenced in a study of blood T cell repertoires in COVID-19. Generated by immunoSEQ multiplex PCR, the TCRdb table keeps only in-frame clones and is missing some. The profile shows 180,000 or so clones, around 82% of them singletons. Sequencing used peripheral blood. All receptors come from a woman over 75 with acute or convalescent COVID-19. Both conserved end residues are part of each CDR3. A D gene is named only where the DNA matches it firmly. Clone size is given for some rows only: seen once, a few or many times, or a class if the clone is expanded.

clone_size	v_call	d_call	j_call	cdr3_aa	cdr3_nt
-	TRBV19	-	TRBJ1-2	CASSTSSGALGNYGYTF	TGTGCCAGTAGTACCTCCTCAGGGGCCCTGGGGAACTATGGCTACACCTTC
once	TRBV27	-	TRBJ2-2	CASSRLRGELFF	TGTGCCAGCAGTAGATTGCGGGGGGAGCTGTTTTTT
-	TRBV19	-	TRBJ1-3	CASRASGNTIYF	TGTGCCAGTAGAGCCTCTGGAAACACCATATATTTT
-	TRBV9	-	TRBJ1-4	CASSAQGLGEKLFF	TGTGCCAGCAGCGCACAGGGCTTAGGGGAAAAACTGTTTTTT
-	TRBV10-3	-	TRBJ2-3	CAIRASGGTDTQYF	TGTGCCATCAGAGCTAGTGGGGGGACAGATACGCAGTATTTT
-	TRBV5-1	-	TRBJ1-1	CASSRLPGLATEAFF	TGCGCCAGCAGCCGCCTCCCGGGGTTGGCCACTGAAGCTTTCTTT
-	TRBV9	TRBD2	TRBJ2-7	CASSPWTSGGSYEQYF	TGTGCCAGCAGCCCATGGACTAGCGGGGGGTCCTACGAGCAGTACTTC
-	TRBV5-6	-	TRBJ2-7	CASSVTVSYEQYF	TGTGCCAGCAGCGTCACGGTTTCCTACGAGCAGTACTTC
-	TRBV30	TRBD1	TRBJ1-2	CAWSGGRQGRGYTF	TGTGCCTGGAGTGGCGGCAGACAGGGTCGCGGCTACACCTTC
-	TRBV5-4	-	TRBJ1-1	CASSPRISEGAFF	TGTGCCAGCAGCCCTCGAATTTCCGAGGGAGCTTTCTTT
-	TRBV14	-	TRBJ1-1	CASSQYFSVEAFF	TGTGCCAGCAGCCAATATTTTTCAGTAGAAGCTTTCTTT
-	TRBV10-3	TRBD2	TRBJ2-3	CAITQTSGGDTQYF	TGTGCCATCACCCAGACTAGCGGGGGGGATACGCAGTATTTT
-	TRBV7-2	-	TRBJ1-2	CASTPGYGYTF	TGTGCCAGCACCCCGGGCTATGGCTACACCTTC
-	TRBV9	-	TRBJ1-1	CASSVDGGITEAFF	TGTGCCAGCAGCGTTGATGGGGGGATCACTGAAGCTTTCTTT
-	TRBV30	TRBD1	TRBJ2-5	CAWNAGQAGETQYF	TGTGCCTGGAATGCCGGACAGGCAGGCGAGACCCAGTACTTC
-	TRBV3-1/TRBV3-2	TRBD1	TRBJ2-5	CASSQRAGAAQGETQYF	TGTGCCAGCAGCCAACGGGCCGGGGCCGCACAGGGGGAGACCCAGTACTTC
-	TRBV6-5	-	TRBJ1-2	CASSLRGNDYGYTF	TGTGCCAGCAGCCTCAGGGGAAACGACTATGGCTACACCTTC
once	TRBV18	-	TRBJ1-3	CASSPQGSGNTIYF	TGTGCCAGCTCACCTCAGGGTAGCGGAAACACCATATATTTT
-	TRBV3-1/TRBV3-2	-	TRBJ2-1	CASSQRAAVGVEFF	TGTGCCAGCAGCCAGCGCGCTGCGGTGGGTGTCGAGTTCTTC
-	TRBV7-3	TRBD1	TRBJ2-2	CASSKRVGQGPSELFF	TGTGCCAGCAGCAAAAGGGTGGGACAGGGGCCCTCCGAGCTGTTTTTT
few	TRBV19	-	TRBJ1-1	CASSTGIDTEAFF	TGTGCCAGTAGTACAGGGATTGACACTGAAGCTTTCTTT
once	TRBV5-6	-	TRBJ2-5	CASSFQGETQYF	TGTGCCAGCAGCTTCCAGGGAGAGACCCAGTACTTC
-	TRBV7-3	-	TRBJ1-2	CASSSQPQSSQGGYTF	TGTGCCAGCAGCTCCCAGCCTCAATCGTCCCAGGGCGGCTACACCTTC
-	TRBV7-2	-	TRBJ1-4	CASKLGRGNEKLFF	TGTGCCAGCAAATTAGGAAGGGGAAATGAAAAACTGTTTTTT
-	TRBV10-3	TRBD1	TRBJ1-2	CAITDRGSSNYGYTF	TGTGCCATCACCGACAGGGGGTCGTCTAACTATGGCTACACCTTC
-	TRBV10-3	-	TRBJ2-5	CAISEGRGRQETQYF	TGTGCCATCAGTGAGGGGCGGGGCCGACAAGAGACCCAGTACTTC
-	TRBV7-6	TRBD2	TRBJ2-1	CASSLPPPGLAGNEQFF	TGTGCCAGCAGCTTACCGCCTCCGGGACTAGCGGGCAATGAGCAGTTCTTC
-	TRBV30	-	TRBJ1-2	CAWSVVGGGSYGYTF	TGTGCCTGGAGTGTAGTCGGTGGGGGGAGTTATGGCTACACCTTC
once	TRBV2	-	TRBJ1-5	CASSVGGFSNQPQHF	TGTGCCAGCAGTGTAGGAGGATTTAGCAATCAGCCCCAGCATTTT
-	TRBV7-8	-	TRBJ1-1	CASLRRTAANTEAFF	TGTGCCAGCTTAAGGAGGACAGCGGCGAACACTGAAGCTTTCTTT
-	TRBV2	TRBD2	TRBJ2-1	CASSTGTSGGDEQFF	TGTGCCAGCAGTACCGGGACTAGCGGGGGGGATGAGCAGTTCTTC
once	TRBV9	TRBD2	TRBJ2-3	CASSVSSLAGGRADTQYF	TGTGCCAGCAGCGTATCGAGTCTAGCGGGGGGGCGGGCAGATACGCAGTATTTT
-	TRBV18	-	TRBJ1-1	CASSPLQGNMNTEAFF	TGTGCCAGCTCACCGTTGCAGGGTAATATGAACACTGAAGCTTTCTTT
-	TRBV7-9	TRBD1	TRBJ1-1	CASSTDRRSFF	TGTGCCAGCAGCACGGACAGGAGGTCTTTCTTT
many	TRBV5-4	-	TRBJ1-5	CASSSGVYQPQHF	TGTGCCAGCAGCTCAGGGGTGTATCAGCCCCAGCATTTT
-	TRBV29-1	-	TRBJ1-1	CSGRLDTEAFF	TGCAGCGGACGGCTAGACACTGAAGCTTTCTTT
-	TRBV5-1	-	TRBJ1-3	CASSSGGNSGNTIYF	TGCGCCAGCAGCTCTGGCGGAAACTCTGGAAACACCATATATTTT
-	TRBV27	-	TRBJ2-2	CASREGTSNTGELFF	TGTGCCAGCCGAGAGGGGACATCGAACACCGGGGAGCTGTTTTTT
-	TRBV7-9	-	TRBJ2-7	CASSPSLGGAYEQYF	TGTGCCAGCAGCCCCTCGTTAGGGGGGGCTTACGAGCAGTACTTC
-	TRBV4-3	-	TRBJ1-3	CASSQDPRFSGNTIYF	TGCGCCAGCAGCCAAGATCCACGGTTCTCTGGAAACACCATATATTTT
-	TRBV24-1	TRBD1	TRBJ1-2	CATSDTRQGDGYTF	TGTGCCACCAGTGATACCAGACAGGGGGACGGCTACACCTTC
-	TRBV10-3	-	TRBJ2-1	CAISESPDSNEQFF	TGTGCCATCAGTGAGTCCCCGGACAGCAATGAGCAGTTCTTC
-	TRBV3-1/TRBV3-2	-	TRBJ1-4	CASSQVDRWNEKLFF	TGTGCCAGCAGCCAGGTCGACAGGTGGAATGAAAAACTGTTTTTT
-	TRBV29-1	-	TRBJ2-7	CSVEPGTRVGEQYF	TGCAGCGTTGAACCAGGGACACGGGTTGGAGAGCAGTACTTC
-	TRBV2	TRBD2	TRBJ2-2	CASSAASGNTGELFF	TGTGCCAGCAGTGCGGCTAGCGGGAACACCGGGGAGCTGTTTTTT
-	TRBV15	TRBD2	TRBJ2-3	CATSRELARRVVDTQYF	TGTGCCACCAGCAGAGAACTAGCGCGACGGGTCGTAGATACGCAGTATTTT
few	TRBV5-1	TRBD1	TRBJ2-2	CASSSGQGGPGELFF	TGCGCCAGCAGCTCGGGACAGGGGGGTCCCGGGGAGCTGTTTTTT
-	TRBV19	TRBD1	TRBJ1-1	CASSGTRDRVLLNTEAFF	TGTGCCAGTAGTGGAACCCGGGACAGGGTCTTACTGAACACTGAAGCTTTCTTT
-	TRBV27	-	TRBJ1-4	CASRDRGYEKLFF	TGTGCCAGCAGGGACAGAGGTTATGAAAAACTGTTTTTT
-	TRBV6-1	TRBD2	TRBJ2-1	CASSVSASSGYNEQFF	TGTGCCAGCAGTGTCTCAGCGTCTAGCGGGTACAATGAGCAGTTCTTC
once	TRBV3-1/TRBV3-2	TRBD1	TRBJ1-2	CASSQADRGHNGYTF	TGTGCCAGCAGCCAAGCGGACAGGGGTCACAATGGCTACACCTTC
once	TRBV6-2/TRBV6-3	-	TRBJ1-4	CASSPIREQGFREKLFF	TGTGCCAGCAGCCCGATCCGCGAACAGGGTTTTCGTGAAAAACTGTTTTTT
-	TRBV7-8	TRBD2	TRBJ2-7	CASSTGGGLAFYEQYF	TGTGCCAGCAGCACAGGGGGGGGACTAGCGTTTTACGAGCAGTACTTC
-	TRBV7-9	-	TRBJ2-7	CASSLRSVSYEQYF	TGTGCCAGCAGCTTACGAAGCGTATCCTACGAGCAGTACTTC
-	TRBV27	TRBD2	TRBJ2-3	CASRASGTRPTDTQYF	TGTGCCAGCAGGGCTTCCGGGACTAGACCCACAGATACGCAGTATTTT
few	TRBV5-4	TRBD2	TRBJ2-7	CASSLGTSGTTYEQYF	TGTGCCAGCAGCTTAGGGACTAGCGGTACGACCTACGAGCAGTACTTC
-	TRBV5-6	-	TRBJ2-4	CASSLVLAKNIQYF	TGTGCCAGCAGTTTGGTACTAGCCAAAAACATTCAGTACTTC